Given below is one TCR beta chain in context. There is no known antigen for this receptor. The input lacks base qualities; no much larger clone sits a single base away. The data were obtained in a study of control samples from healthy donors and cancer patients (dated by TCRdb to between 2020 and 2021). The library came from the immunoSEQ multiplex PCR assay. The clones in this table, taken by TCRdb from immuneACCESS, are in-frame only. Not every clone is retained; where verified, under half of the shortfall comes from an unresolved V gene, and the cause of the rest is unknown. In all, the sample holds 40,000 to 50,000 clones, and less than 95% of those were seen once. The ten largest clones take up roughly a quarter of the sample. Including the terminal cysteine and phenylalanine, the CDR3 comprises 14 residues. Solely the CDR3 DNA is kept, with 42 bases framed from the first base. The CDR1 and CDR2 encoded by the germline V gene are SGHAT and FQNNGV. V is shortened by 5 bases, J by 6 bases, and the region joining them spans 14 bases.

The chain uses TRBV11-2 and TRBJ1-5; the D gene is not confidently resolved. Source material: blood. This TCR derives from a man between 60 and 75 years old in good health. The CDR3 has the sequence CASSRDLGSQPQHF. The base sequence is TGTGCCAGCAGCCGAGATTTGGGGAGTCAGCCCCAGCATTTT.